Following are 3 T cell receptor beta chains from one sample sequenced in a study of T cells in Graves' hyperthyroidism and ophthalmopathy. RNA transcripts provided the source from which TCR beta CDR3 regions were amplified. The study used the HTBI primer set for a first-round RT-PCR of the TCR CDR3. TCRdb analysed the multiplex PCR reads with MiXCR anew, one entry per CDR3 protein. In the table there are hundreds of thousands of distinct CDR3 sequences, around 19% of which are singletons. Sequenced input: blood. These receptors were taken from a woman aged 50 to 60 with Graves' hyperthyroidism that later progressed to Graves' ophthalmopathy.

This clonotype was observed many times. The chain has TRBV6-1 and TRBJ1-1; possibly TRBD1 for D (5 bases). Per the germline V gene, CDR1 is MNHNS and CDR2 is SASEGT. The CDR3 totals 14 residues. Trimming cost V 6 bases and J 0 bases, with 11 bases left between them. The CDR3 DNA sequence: TGTGCCAGCAGAGACCAGGGTTTGAACACTGAAGCTTTCTTT. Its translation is CASRDQGLNTEAFF.

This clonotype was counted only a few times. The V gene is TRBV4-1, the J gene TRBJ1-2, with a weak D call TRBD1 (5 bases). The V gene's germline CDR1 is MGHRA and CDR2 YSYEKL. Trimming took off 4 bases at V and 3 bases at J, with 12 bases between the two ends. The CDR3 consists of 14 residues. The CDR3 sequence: CASSPGGVYYGYTF. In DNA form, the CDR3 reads TGCGCCAGCAGCCCCGGGGGGGTTTACTATGGCTACACCTTC.

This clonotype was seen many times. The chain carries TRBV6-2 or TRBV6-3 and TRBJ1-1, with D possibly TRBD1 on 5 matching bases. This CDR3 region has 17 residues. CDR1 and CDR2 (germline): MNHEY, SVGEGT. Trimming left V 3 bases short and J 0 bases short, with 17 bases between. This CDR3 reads CASSYKQGAGMNTEAFF. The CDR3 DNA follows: TGTGCCAGCAGTTATAAGCAGGGCGCGGGAATGAACACTGAAGCTTTCTTT.